This T cell receptor (beta chain) was observed in a study of blood T cell repertoires in COVID-19. V was clipped by 2 bases and J by 5 bases; unmatched bases: 8. Germline lookup yields CDR1 LGHNA and CDR2 YSLEER. This CDR3 comprises 16 residues. Sequenced by immunoSEQ multiplex PCR; TCRdb stores in-frame clones only, minus some. The sample has about 140,000 clones, 88% seen once. The chain combines TRBV4-3 with TRBJ1-2, with 10 bases fitting TRBD1. The sequenced sample was peripheral blood. This TCR came from a man aged 50 to 60 with active or convalescent COVID-19. This chain's CDR3 is CASSQHRDRGRYGYTF. DNA for the CDR3: TGCGCCAGCAGCCAACACCGGGACAGGGGACGGTATGGCTACACCTTC.